The clone carrying this TCR beta chain was seen a few times. Its specificity is unknown. Unique molecular identifiers had been added to the TCR beta cDNA libraries. Input of roughly 1 to 11 million T cells yielded roughly 530,000 cDNA molecules. TCRdb re-derived calls from the PCR reads in MiXCR, one entry per CDR3 protein. Of hundreds of thousands of distinct CDR3 sequences listed, roughly 38% are singletons. This sample is drawn from a study of post-analysis software for immune sequencing data. Study-level background: Patients with relapsing-remitting, secondary progressive and progressive-relapsing multiple sclerosis courses were all represented.

Trimming cost V 1 base and J 4 bases, with 9 bases left between them. The CDR3 is 13 residues long. Germline V CDR1 and CDR2: SGHRS, YFSETQ. Study observations and caveats: Roughly five TRBV segments, including TRBV5-6, TRBV5-1 and TRBV20-1, were more frequent in patients than controls.

Sequencing used blood. V gene TRBV5-1 combines with J gene TRBJ2-7; no firm D call. The sequence was collected from a girl aged 2 to 9 with multiple sclerosis. CDR3 bases: TGCGCCAGCAGCTTGCGGCTAGGATACGAGCAGTACTTC. Its protein product is CASSLRLGYEQYF.